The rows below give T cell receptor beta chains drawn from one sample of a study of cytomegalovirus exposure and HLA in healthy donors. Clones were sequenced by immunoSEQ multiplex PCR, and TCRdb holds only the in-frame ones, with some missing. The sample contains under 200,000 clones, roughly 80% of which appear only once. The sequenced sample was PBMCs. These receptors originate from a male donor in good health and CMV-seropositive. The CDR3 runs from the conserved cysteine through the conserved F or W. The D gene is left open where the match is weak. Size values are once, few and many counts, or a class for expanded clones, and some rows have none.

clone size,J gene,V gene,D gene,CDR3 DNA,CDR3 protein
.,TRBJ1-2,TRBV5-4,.,TGTGCCAGCAGCCCTGACAGCAACTATGGCTACACCTTC,CASSPDSNYGYTF
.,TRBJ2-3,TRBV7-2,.,TGTGCCAGCAGCCCGCGGATGGAGAGAGATACGCAGTATTTT,CASSPRMERDTQYF
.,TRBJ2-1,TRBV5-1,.,TGCGCCAGCAGCTTGGAACCGGGCTCCTACAATGAGCAGTTCTTC,CASSLEPGSYNEQFF
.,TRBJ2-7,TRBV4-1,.,TGCGCCAGCAGCCAAGAAACCAGGTACGAGCAGTACTTC,CASSQETRYEQYF
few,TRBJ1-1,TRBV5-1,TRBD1,TGCGCCAGCACCGGACAGGGAATGAACACTGAAGCTTTCTTT,CASTGQGMNTEAFF
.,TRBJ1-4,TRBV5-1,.,TGCGCCAGCAGCTTGGGGCAGGGTCAAGAAAAACTGTTTTTT,CASSLGQGQEKLFF
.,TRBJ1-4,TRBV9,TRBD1,TGTGCCAGCAGCTTTGGGACAGCTGGTGAAAAACTGTTTTTT,CASSFGTAGEKLFF
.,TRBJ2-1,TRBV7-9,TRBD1,TGTGCCAGCAGCTTAGCGAGGGACAGGGGGCCCTACAATGAGCAGTTCTTC,CASSLARDRGPYNEQFF
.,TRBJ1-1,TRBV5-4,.,TGTGCCAGCAGCACAACCCTAACAGGGTGGGCTTTCTTT,CASSTTLTGWAFF
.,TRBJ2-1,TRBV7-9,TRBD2,TGTGCCAGCAGCACCGCCGGGAGCGGCGGGGGGGGTAGCTACAATGAGCAGTTCTTC,CASSTAGSGGGGSYNEQFF
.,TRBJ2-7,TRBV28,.,TGTGCCAGCAGTCCTAGGACAGAGAGCTCCTACGAGCAGTACTTC,CASSPRTESSYEQYF
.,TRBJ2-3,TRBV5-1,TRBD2,TGCGCCAGCAGCCCCCCTAGCGGTTATAGCACAGATACGCAGTATTTT,CASSPPSGYSTDTQYF
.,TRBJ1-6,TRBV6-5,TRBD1,TGTGCCAGCAGTTACTCGAGTGACAGGGGTTCACCCCTCCACTTT,CASSYSSDRGSPLHF
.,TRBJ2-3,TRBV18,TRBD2,TGTGCCAGCTCGCAACTAGCGGGGGGGCGAGATACGCAGTATTTT,CASSQLAGGRDTQYF
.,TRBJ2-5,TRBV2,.,TGTGCCAGCAGGAGGGGACTGCAAGAGACCCAGTACTTC,CASRRGLQETQYF
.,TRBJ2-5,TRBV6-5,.,TGTGCCAGCAGGGTCTCCGGGGAAGAGACCCAGTACTTC,CASRVSGEETQYF
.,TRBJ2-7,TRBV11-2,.,TGTGCCAGCAGCGCCCGGGGCTACGAGCAGTACTTC,CASSARGYEQYF
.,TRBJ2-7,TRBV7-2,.,TGTGCCAGCAGCCTTCGGGACTCCTACGAGCAGTACTTC,CASSLRDSYEQYF
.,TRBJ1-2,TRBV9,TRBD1,TGTGCCAGCAGCGTGGACTCACAGGGGGCAAGCTACACCTTC,CASSVDSQGASYTF
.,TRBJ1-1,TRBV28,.,TGTGCCAGCAGTCCCGGGACACCAAACACTGAAGCTTTCTTT,CASSPGTPNTEAFF